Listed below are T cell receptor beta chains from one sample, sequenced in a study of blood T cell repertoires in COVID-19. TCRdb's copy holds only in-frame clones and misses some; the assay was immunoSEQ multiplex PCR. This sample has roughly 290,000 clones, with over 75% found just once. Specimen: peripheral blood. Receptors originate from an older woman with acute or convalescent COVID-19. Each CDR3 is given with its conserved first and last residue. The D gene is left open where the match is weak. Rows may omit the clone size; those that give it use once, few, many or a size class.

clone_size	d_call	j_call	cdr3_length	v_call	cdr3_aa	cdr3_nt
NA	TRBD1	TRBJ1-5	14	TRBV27	CASSPDRGSVAQHF	TGTGCCAGCAGTCCGGACAGGGGCAGTGTGGCCCAGCATTTT
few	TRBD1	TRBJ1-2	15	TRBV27	CASSLSLVGTDGYTF	TGTGCCAGCAGTTTATCGTTAGTGGGGACAGATGGCTACACCTTC
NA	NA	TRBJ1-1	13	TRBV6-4	CASSEGRGTEAFF	TGTGCCAGCAGTGAAGGCAGGGGAACTGAAGCTTTCTTT
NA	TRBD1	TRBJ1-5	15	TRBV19	CASLPQGFGDQPQHF	TGTGCCAGTTTACCACAGGGGTTTGGCGATCAGCCCCAGCATTTT
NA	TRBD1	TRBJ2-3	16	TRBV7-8	CASSNHRDRTTDTQYF	TGTGCCAGCAGCAATCACCGGGACAGGACCACAGATACGCAGTATTTT
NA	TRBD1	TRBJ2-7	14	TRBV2	CASTQQGASYEQYF	TGTGCCAGCACCCAGCAGGGGGCTAGCTACGAGCAGTACTTC
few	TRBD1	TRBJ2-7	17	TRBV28	CASSFPGGQGSSYEQYF	TGTGCCAGCAGCTTCCCGGGGGGACAGGGATCAAGCTACGAGCAGTACTTC
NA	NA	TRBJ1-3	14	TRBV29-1	CSVGHDRSGNTIYF	TGCAGCGTTGGCCATGACAGGTCCGGAAACACCATATATTTT
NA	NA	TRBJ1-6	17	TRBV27	CASSLIGGAQINSPLHF	TGTGCCAGCAGTTTAATTGGCGGGGCTCAAATCAATTCACCCCTCCACTTT
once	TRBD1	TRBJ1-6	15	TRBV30	CAWSGVTGQRSPLHF	TGTGCCTGGAGTGGGGTGACAGGGCAGCGTTCACCCCTCCACTTT
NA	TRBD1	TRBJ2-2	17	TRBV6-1	CASSERTGGGGTGELFF	TGTGCCAGCAGTGAGAGGACAGGGGGCGGTGGCACCGGGGAGCTGTTTTTT
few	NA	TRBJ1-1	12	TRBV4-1	CASSQGVTEAFF	TGCGCCAGCAGCCAAGGCGTTACTGAAGCTTTCTTT
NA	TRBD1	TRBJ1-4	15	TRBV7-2	CASSLATGGFEKLFF	TGTGCCAGCAGCTTAGCGACAGGGGGTTTTGAAAAACTGTTTTTT
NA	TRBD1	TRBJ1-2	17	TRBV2	CASSKGQHVIGSYGYTF	TGTGCCAGCAGCAAGGGACAGCATGTTATTGGTAGCTATGGCTACACCTTC
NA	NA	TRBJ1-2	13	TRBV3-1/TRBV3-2	CASSPWAHYGYTF	TGTGCCAGCAGCCCCTGGGCCCATTATGGCTACACCTTC
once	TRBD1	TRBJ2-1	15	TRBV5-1	CASSLTGGSYNEQFF	TGCGCCAGCAGCTTGACAGGGGGCTCCTACAATGAGCAGTTCTTC
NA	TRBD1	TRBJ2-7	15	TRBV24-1	CATSDPRDRGYEQYF	TGTGCCACCAGTGATCCTCGGGACAGGGGATACGAGCAGTACTTC
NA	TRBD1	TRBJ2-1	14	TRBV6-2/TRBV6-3	CASSSGQGYNEQFF	TGTGCCAGCAGCTCCGGACAGGGTTACAATGAGCAGTTCTTC
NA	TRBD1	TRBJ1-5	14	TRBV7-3	CASPSGQHNQPQHF	TGTGCCAGCCCCTCGGGACAGCACAATCAGCCCCAGCATTTT
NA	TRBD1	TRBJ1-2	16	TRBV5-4	CASRLRDRGANYGYTF	TGTGCCAGCAGGTTGCGGGACAGGGGAGCTAACTATGGCTACACCTTC
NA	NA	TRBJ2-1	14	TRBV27	CASSPKPLYNEQFF	TGTGCCAGCAGTCCCAAGCCCCTATACAATGAGCAGTTCTTC
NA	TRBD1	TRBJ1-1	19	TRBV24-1	CATSDLNDRDGSVKTEAFF	TGTGCCACCAGTGACCTTAACGACAGGGACGGGTCGGTGAAGACTGAAGCTTTCTTT
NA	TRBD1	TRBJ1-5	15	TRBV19	CASSPGTGVGQPQHF	TGTGCCAGTAGCCCCGGGACAGGGGTAGGTCAGCCCCAGCATTTT
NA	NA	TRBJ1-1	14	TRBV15	CATSRTGMNTEAFF	TGTGCCACCAGCCGTACGGGGATGAACACTGAAGCTTTCTTT
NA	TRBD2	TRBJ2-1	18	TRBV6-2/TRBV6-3	CASSYSGLAGGPYNEQFF	TGTGCCAGCAGTTACTCAGGACTAGCGGGGGGCCCTTACAATGAGCAGTTCTTC
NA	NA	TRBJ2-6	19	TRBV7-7	CASSLERQGIPSGANVLTF	TGTGCTAGCAGCTTAGAGCGGCAGGGGATTCCCTCTGGGGCCAACGTCCTGACTTTC
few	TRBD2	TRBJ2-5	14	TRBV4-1	CASSQEGTSGFQYF	TGCGCCAGCAGCCAAGAAGGGACTAGCGGGTTCCAGTACTTC
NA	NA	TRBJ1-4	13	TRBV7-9	CASSTELNEKLFF	TGTGCCAGCAGTACAGAGCTTAATGAAAAACTGTTTTTT
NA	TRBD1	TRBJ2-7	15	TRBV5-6	CASSLTTGVSYEQYF	TGTGCCAGCAGCCTGACGACAGGGGTCTCCTACGAGCAGTACTTC
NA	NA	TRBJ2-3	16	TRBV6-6	CASSYASDSHTDTQYF	TGTGCCAGCAGTTACGCTTCGGACAGCCACACAGATACGCAGTATTTT
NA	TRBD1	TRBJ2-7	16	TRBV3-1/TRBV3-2	CASSPSGTVFSYEQYF	TGTGCCAGCAGCCCCTCCGGGACAGTCTTCTCCTACGAGCAGTACTTC
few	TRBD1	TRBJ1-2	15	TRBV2	CASSEVAGGNYGYTF	TGTGCCAGCAGTGAAGTCGCAGGGGGGAACTATGGCTACACCTTC
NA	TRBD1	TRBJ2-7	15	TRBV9	CASSVEGQGGDEQYF	TGTGCCAGCAGCGTAGAGGGACAGGGTGGCGACGAGCAGTACTTC
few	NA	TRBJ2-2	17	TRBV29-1	CSVAGAYDSEKTGELFF	TGCAGCGTTGCTGGTGCTTACGACAGTGAGAAAACCGGGGAGCTGTTTTTT
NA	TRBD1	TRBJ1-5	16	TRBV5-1	CASSLVGGRGDQPQHF	TGCGCCAGCAGCTTGGTGGGCGGCAGGGGGGATCAGCCCCAGCATTTT
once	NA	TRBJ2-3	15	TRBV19	CASTKDGTSTDTQYF	TGTGCCAGTACCAAGGACGGGACTAGCACAGATACGCAGTATTTT
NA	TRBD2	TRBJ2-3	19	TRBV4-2	CASSPGTSGGADLSDTQYF	TGTGCCAGCAGCCCGGGGACTAGCGGGGGGGCCGATCTCTCAGATACGCAGTATTTT
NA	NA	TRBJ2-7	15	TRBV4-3	CASSQEGTSYGEQYF	TGCGCCAGCAGCCAAGAGGGGACATCCTACGGGGAGCAGTACTTC
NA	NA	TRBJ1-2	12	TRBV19	CASRELEYGYTF	TGTGCCAGTAGGGAGCTGGAGTATGGCTACACCTTC
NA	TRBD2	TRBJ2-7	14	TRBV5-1	CASSSSGLDYEQYF	TGCGCCAGCAGCTCTTCGGGACTAGACTACGAGCAGTACTTC
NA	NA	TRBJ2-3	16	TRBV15	CATNPPGRFRTDTQYF	TGTGCCACTAATCCCCCTGGGCGATTCCGCACAGATACGCAGTATTTT
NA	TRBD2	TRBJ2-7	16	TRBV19	CASSIMASGGGYEQYF	TGTGCCAGTAGTATAATGGCTAGCGGGGGAGGCTACGAGCAGTACTTC
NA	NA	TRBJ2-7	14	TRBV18	CASSPLPTAYEQYF	TGTGCCAGCTCACCACTCCCGACAGCCTACGAGCAGTACTTC
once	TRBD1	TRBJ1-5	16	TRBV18	CASSPPGTGSNQPQHF	TGTGCCAGCTCACCACCCGGGACAGGGAGCAATCAGCCCCAGCATTTT
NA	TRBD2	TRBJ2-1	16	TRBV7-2	CASSLGARTSIDEQFF	TGTGCCAGCAGCTTAGGAGCCAGGACTAGTATCGATGAGCAGTTCTTC
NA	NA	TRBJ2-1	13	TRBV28	CASSLRRGNEQFF	TGTGCCAGCAGTCTACGAAGGGGCAATGAGCAGTTCTTC
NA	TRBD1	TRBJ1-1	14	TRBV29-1	CSVATGGVATEAFF	TGCAGCGTTGCGACAGGGGGCGTCGCCACTGAAGCTTTCTTT
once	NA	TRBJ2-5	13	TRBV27	CASSFRAGAAQYF	TGTGCCAGCAGTTTTCGGGCAGGGGCAGCCCAGTACTTC
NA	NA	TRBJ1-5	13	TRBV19	CASSVRGNQPQHF	TGTGCCAGTAGTGTTCGGGGCAATCAGCCCCAGCATTTT
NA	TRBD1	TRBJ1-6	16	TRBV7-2	CASSLRGQGDFAPLHF	TGTGCCAGCAGCTTACGGGGACAGGGGGATTTTGCACCCCTCCACTTT
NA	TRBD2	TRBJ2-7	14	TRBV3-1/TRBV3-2	CASSPLAGEVEQYF	TGTGCCAGCAGCCCCCTTGCGGGAGAGGTCGAGCAGTACTTC
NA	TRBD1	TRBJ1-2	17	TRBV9	CASSVSRSGQGLYGYTF	TGTGCCAGCAGCGTTTCCCGATCAGGACAGGGACTCTATGGCTACACCTTC
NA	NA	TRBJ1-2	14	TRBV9	CASSSGLEGIGYTF	TGTGCCAGCAGCTCAGGGCTGGAAGGGATTGGCTACACCTTC
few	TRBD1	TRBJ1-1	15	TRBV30	CAWSRTGVGDTEAFF	TGTGCCTGGAGCCGGACAGGGGTGGGCGACACTGAAGCTTTCTTT
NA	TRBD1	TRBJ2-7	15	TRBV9	CASSVAGTGAYEQYF	TGTGCCAGCAGCGTAGCCGGGACAGGGGCCTACGAGCAGTACTTC
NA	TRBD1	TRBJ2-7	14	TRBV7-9	CASSFLDRGHEQYF	TGTGCCAGCAGCTTTCTGGACAGGGGGCATGAGCAGTACTTC
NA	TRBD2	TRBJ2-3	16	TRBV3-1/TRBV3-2	CASSQGPSGNTDTQYF	TGTGCCAGCAGCCAAGGTCCTAGCGGAAACACAGATACGCAGTATTTT